One and the same sample provided the 18 T cell receptor beta chains below, sequenced in a study of blood T cell repertoires in COVID-19. Generated by immunoSEQ multiplex PCR, the TCRdb table keeps only in-frame clones and is missing some. Among about 430,000 clones listed, roughly 84% were seen once. The sample consisted of PBMCs or T cells enriched from blood (not recorded which). These receptors all stem from a woman younger than 30 who had been exposed to COVID-19.

V and J are TRBV18 and TRBJ2-7, with TRBD1 matching 7 bases. V shed 2 bases and J 2 bases; nucleotides not matched to a gene: 3. Germline CDR1 is KGHSH and CDR2 is LQKENI. This CDR3 is built from 14 residues. The CDR3 loop is CASSPTGQAYEQYF. The CDR3 nucleotides read TGTGCCAGCTCACCAACAGGACAGGCCTACGAGCAGTACTTC.

V usage is TRBV28 and J usage is TRBJ2-5; 7 bases match TRBD1. V shed 3 bases and J 6 bases; nucleotides not matched to a gene: 4. This CDR3 has 13 residues. Germline loops: CDR1 MDHEN, CDR2 SYDVKM. CDR3 loop: CASSFGTAKTQYF. The CDR3 DNA reads as TGTGCCAGCAGTTTTGGGACAGCGAAGACCCAGTACTTC. The complete variable domain, with remaining parts taken from reference TRBV28 and TRBJ2-5, reads DVKVTQSSRYLVKRTGEKVFLECVQDMDHENMFWYRQDPGLGLRLIYFSYDVKMKEKGDIPEGYSVSREKKERFSLILESASTNQTSMYLCASSFGTAKTQYFGPGTRLLVL.

The J gene is TRBJ1-2, the V gene TRBV5-4, with D hard to call. The V gene's germline CDR1 is SGHNT and CDR2 YYREEE (reference sequence). This CDR3 is 17 amino acids long. Deletions cut 1 base from V and 0 bases from J, with 16 bases between. The CDR3 loop is CASSLPPPRPANYGYTF. As DNA, the CDR3 is TGTGCCAGCAGCTTGCCCCCTCCCAGGCCAGCTAACTATGGCTACACCTTC.

This chain joins TRBV2 and TRBJ1-1; TRBD1 agrees at 9 bases. With V trimmed by 11 bases and J by 4 bases, 5 bases remained unmatched. This CDR3 has 12 amino acids. Germline CDR1 and CDR2: SNHLY and FYNNEI. The CDR3: CAGGQGTTEAFF. The CDR3 region has the DNA TGTGCCGGGGGACAGGGAACCACTGAAGCTTTCTTT.

V gene TRBV3-1 (or the pseudogene TRBV3-2) combines with J gene TRBJ2-7; the match to TRBD2 covers 10 bases. This CDR3 region has 16 residues. Germline CDR1 is LGHDT and CDR2 is YNNKEL (reference sequence). Germline trimming cut 2 bases from V and 1 base from J; bases unmatched to any gene: 5. The CDR3 reads CASSQTVAGGSYEQYF. The CDR3 bases are TGTGCCAGCAGCCAAACGGTAGCGGGGGGATCCTACGAGCAGTACTTC.

The chain recombines TRBV24-1 with TRBJ2-2; 12 bases match TRBD2. The CDR3 length is 17 residues. Trimming took 4 bases from V and 2 from J; bases not matched to a gene: 4. Germline CDR1 KGHDR, CDR2 SFDVKD. For the CDR3, the DNA is TGTGCCACCAGTGAACCTAGCGGGGGGGCCAACACCGGGGAGCTGTTTTTT. This gives the protein CATSEPSGGANTGELFF.

The chain couples TRBV12-3 or TRBV12-4 to TRBJ2-7; TRBD1 is a possible D gene (6 bases). The V and J ends lost 2 bases and 7 bases respectively, with 6 bases between them. The length of the CDR3 is 11 residues. CDR3: CASSLTGEQYF. In nucleotides, the CDR3 is TGTGCCAGCAGTTTAACAGGGGAGCAGTACTTC.

This rearrangement joins TRBV18 to TRBJ2-3; D is unclear. Trimming shortened V by 5 bases and J by 2 bases, and 14 bases separated the two germline ends. The CDR3 length is 15 residues. From germline, CDR1 is KGHSH and CDR2 LQKENI. The CDR3 nucleotides read TGTGCCAGCTCATCCCTAGAACTGCCCACAGATACGCAGTATTTT. Protein sequence: CASSSLELPTDTQYF.

The chain joins TRBV3-1 (or the pseudogene TRBV3-2) to TRBJ1-4, with TRBD1 as a possible D gene (5 bases). Looked up from germline, CDR1 is LGHDT and CDR2 is YNNKEL (reference sequence). Trimming stripped 0 bases from V and 2 bases from J, with 13 bases between. This CDR3 spans 17 amino acids. CDR3 amino acids: CASSQDGGGRTNEKLFF. CDR3 DNA: TGTGCCAGCAGCCAAGACGGGGGGGGTAGGACTAATGAAAAACTGTTTTTT.

The J gene is TRBJ1-3, the V gene TRBV7-2; D unresolved. The CDR3 contains 14 residues. V lost 1 base to trimming and J lost 3 bases, with 7 bases between them. Per germline, CDR1 SGHTA and CDR2 FQGNSA. The CDR3: CASSLVAGGNTIYF. The CDR3 DNA reads as TGTGCCAGCAGCTTAGTCGCCGGTGGAAACACCATATATTTT. The full variable domain, rest sourced from reference TRBV7-2 and TRBJ1-3, is GAGVSQSPSNKVTEKGKDVELRCDPISGHTALYWYRQSLGQGLEFLIYFQGNSAPDKSGLPSDRFSAERTGGSVSTLTIQRTQQEDSAVYLCASSLVAGGNTIYFGEGSWLTVV.

V gene TRBV4-3 combines with J gene TRBJ2-3; perhaps TRBD2 as D (5 bases). Looked up from germline, CDR1 is LGHNA and CDR2 is YSLEER. V dropped 5 bases and J dropped 2 bases, with 11 bases sitting between them. The CDR3 covers 14 residues. CDR3: CASSWLGDTDTQYF. In DNA, the CDR3 is TGCGCCAGCAGCTGGCTGGGAGACACAGATACGCAGTATTTT.

This clone was seen a single time. The gene calls are TRBV19 and TRBJ2-4; TRBD2 agrees at 8 bases. The CDR3 covers 14 residues. V gave up 8 bases and J gave up 7 bases; unmatched junction bases: 10. From germline, CDR1 is LNHDA and CDR2 SQIVND (reference sequence). For the CDR3, the DNA is TGTGCCAGTGACGGGAGGGGGGTCGATAACATTCAGTACTTC. Translating it yields CASDGRGVDNIQYF.

This clone appeared a single time. The chain combines TRBV24-1 with TRBJ1-2, with TRBD1 matching 11 bases. This CDR3 comprises 15 residues. CDR1 is KGHDR and CDR2 is SFDVKD in the germline V gene. V lost 4 bases to trimming and J lost 6 bases; unmatched junction nucleotides: 6. The CDR3 loop reads CATSDPRTGGHGYTF. Here the CDR3 DNA reads TGTGCCACCAGTGACCCCAGGACAGGGGGCCATGGCTACACCTTC.

This chain uses TRBV7-9 with TRBJ1-4; tentatively, D is TRBD1 (5 bases). The V end lost 5 bases, the J end lost 3 bases, and 10 bases lay between the germline ends. Germline CDR1 SEHNR, CDR2 FQNEAQ (reference sequence). CDR3 length: 14 residues. The CDR3 sequence is CASSLDSANEKLFF. Here the CDR3 DNA reads TGTGCCAGCAGCCTCGACAGCGCTAATGAAAAACTGTTTTTT.

V and J are TRBV29-1 and TRBJ2-1; weak D call: TRBD2 (5 bases). Trimming cost V 1 base and J 1 base, with 8 bases left between them. The germline CDR1 and CDR2 sequences are SQVTM and ANQGSEA. The CDR3 spans 14 residues. The CDR3 DNA follows: TGCAGCGTTGAAGGAGCGGATTCCTACAATGAGCAGTTCTTC. Translating it yields CSVEGADSYNEQFF.

The chain is built from TRBV5-4 and TRBJ2-3, with D perhaps matching TRBD1 (5 bases). This CDR3 has 14 amino acids. Germline CDR1 SGHNT, CDR2 YYREEE (reference sequence). Trimming removed 0 bases from V and 1 base from J, with 6 bases in between. In nucleotides, the CDR3 is TGTGCCAGCAGCTTGGGCAGGGGCACAGATACGCAGTATTTT. This gives the protein CASSLGRGTDTQYF.

This sequence joins TRBV4-2 and TRBJ2-7; perhaps TRBD1 as D (7 bases). Germline V gene lookup returns CDR1 LGHNA and CDR2 YNFKEQ. This CDR3 comprises 15 residues. The V end lost 0 bases, the J end lost 3 bases, and 12 bases lay between the germline ends. This chain's CDR3 is CASSQEQGGFYEQYF. CDR3 bases: TGTGCCAGCAGCCAAGAGCAGGGGGGTTTCTACGAGCAGTACTTC.

This chain links TRBV7-9 with TRBJ1-6; unclear D gene. This CDR3 region has 14 residues. With 3 bases removed from V and 2 bases from J, the gap between germline ends came to 5 bases. The germline V gene has CDR1 SEHNR and CDR2 FQNEAQ (reference sequence). The CDR3 coding sequence is TGTGCCAGCAGCTTCCTCCCCTATAATTCACCCCTCCACTTT. Encoded protein: CASSFLPYNSPLHF.